The 27 T cell receptor beta chains below come from one sample, sequenced in a study of cytomegalovirus exposure and HLA in healthy donors. 13 Jbeta primers and 60 Vbeta primers were used for the PCR. Clones were sequenced by immunoSEQ multiplex PCR, and TCRdb holds only the in-frame ones, with some missing. This table holds tens of thousands of clones, about 80% found once. The sequenced sample consisted of PBMCs. Source of these receptors: a man between 60 and 75 years old in good health and CMV-seropositive.

This clone is labeled medium-sized. The sample has other DNA sequences that encode this CDR3 too. V usage is TRBV11-3 and J usage is TRBJ2-1, with 9 nucleotides matching TRBD2. Germline lookup yields CDR1 SGHNT and CDR2 YENEEA. Losses at the gene ends were 2 bases for V and 6 bases for J; bases not matched to a gene: 5. The CDR3 has 15 amino acids. CDR3: CASSLRGSGGNEQFF. The CDR3 DNA reads as TGTGCCAGCAGCTTAAGGGGTAGCGGGGGCAATGAGCAGTTCTTC.

This clone is a singleton in its sample. The V and J genes are TRBV5-4 and TRBJ1-4, with a possible D match to TRBD1 (5 bases). The V end was cut by 4 bases, the J end by 8 bases, with 18 bases between. Germline assignment: CDR1 SGHNT and CDR2 YYREEE (reference sequence). This CDR3 has 15 residues. CDR3 amino acids: CASSGDSQDREKLFF. The CDR3 DNA reads TGTGCCAGCAGCGGGGACTCGCAAGACCGGGAAAAACTGTTTTTT.

This clone was counted once. The J gene is TRBJ1-6, the V gene TRBV7-9; 7 bases are a match to TRBD1. V shed 5 bases, J shed 9 bases, and the junction held 7 bases outside the gene matches. Germline CDR1 reads SEHNR; CDR2 reads FQNEAQ (reference sequence). The CDR3 is made up of 14 amino acids. CDR3 region: CASSLQGPSSPLHF. The CDR3 coding sequence is TGTGCCAGCAGCCTACAGGGGCCTAGTTCACCCCTCCACTTT.

The genes are TRBV5-3 and TRBJ2-7; 7 bases are a match to TRBD2. TRBV5-3 is recorded as an ORF, its role being uncertain. The CDR3 sequence is 16 residues long. The J segment lost 2 bases and the V segment lost 3 bases, leaving 11 bases of the junction unmatched. CDR3 nucleotide sequence: TGTGCCAGAAGCTGGGTGACCCGGGACTATCCCTACGAGCAGTACTTC. Translation gives CARSWVTRDYPYEQYF.

V usage is TRBV11-3 and J usage is TRBJ1-1, with TRBD1 matching 8 bases. CDR1 is SGHNT, CDR2 YENEEA, per germline. The junction had 6 bases not matched to a gene; V was cut back by 5 bases and J by 4 bases. The CDR3 has 14 amino acids. The CDR3 reads CASSRVGQATEAFF. For the CDR3, the DNA is TGTGCCAGCAGCAGAGTGGGACAGGCCACTGAAGCTTTCTTT. Looking up the rest from reference TRBV11-3 and TRBJ1-1 gives the full variable domain: EAGVVQSPRYKIIEKKQPVAFWCNPISGHNTLYWYLQNLGQGPELLIRYENEEAVDDSQLPKDRFSAERLKGVDSTLKIQPAELGDSAVYLCASSRVGQATEAFFGQGTRLTVV.

Only one count was recorded for this clone. V gene TRBV11-2 combines with J gene TRBJ1-5, with D possibly being TRBD1 (6 bases). V lost 5 bases to trimming and J lost 4 bases, with 12 bases between them. The CDR3 consists of 14 residues. Germline V gene data show CDR1 as SGHAT and CDR2 as FQNNGV. The CDR3 spells CASSPQGINQPQHF. The DNA for the CDR3 is TGTGCCAGCAGCCCACAGGGAATAAATCAGCCCCAGCATTTT.

The V and J genes are TRBV2 and TRBJ2-2; D remains unclear. V was cut by 7 bases and J by 3 bases, with 9 bases left in between. Germline V lookup: CDR1 SNHLY, CDR2 FYNNEI. The CDR3 sequence is 13 residues long. The CDR3 DNA sequence: TGTGCCAGCACCGAGACTCACACCGGGGAGCTGTTTTTT. Translation gives CASTETHTGELFF.

The chain carries TRBV11-3 and TRBJ1-1; D possibly corresponds to TRBD1 (6 bases). The CDR3 is 14 amino acids. The V gene's germline CDR1 is SGHNT and CDR2 YENEEA. Trimming pared 5 bases from V and 10 bases from J, leaving 20 bases between. DNA for the CDR3: TGTGCCAGCAGCCCTCCGGGGGCCCGGGGGGGAGCTTTCTTT. This codes for CASSPPGARGGAFF.

This rearrangement joins TRBV5-1 to TRBJ1-6, with D unclear. The CDR3 runs to 16 residues. CDR1 is SGHRS, CDR2 YFSETQ, per germline. V was pared by 0 bases and J by 6 bases, with 13 bases between. The CDR3 DNA sequence: TGCGCCAGCAGCTTGGATGACATCGTCGGTAATTCACCCCTCCACTTT. This encodes CASSLDDIVGNSPLHF.

The rearrangement links TRBV15 to TRBJ2-3; the match to TRBD1 covers 7 bases. The germline V gene has CDR1 LNHNV and CDR2 YYDKDF (reference sequence). V shed 8 bases, J shed 5 bases, and the junction held 10 bases outside the gene matches. CDR3 length: 14 residues. CDR3 in amino acids: CATSLQGWGDTQYF. The CDR3 region has the DNA TGTGCCACCTCCCTACAGGGGTGGGGAGATACGCAGTATTTT.

The J gene is TRBJ2-1, the V gene TRBV5-4; tentatively, D is TRBD2 (6 bases). This CDR3 has 16 amino acids. The germline V and J ends were trimmed by 0 bases and 0 bases, with 10 bases remaining between them. Germline-derived CDR1 and CDR2 are SGHNT and YYREEE (reference sequence). CDR3 amino acids: CASSLDGGGSYNEQFF. In DNA, the CDR3 is TGTGCCAGCAGCTTGGACGGGGGAGGCTCCTACAATGAGCAGTTCTTC.

This clone showed up just once. The same CDR3 arises from other DNA sequences in this sample as well. The chain is built from TRBV27 and TRBJ1-5, with TRBD1 as a possible D gene (6 bases). The CDR3 covers 14 residues. V lost 4 bases to trimming and J lost 1 base, with 8 bases between them. CDR1 is MNHEY and CDR2 is SMNVEV in the germline V gene (reference sequence). Here the CDR3 reads CASSSTGSNQPQHF. The CDR3 bases are TGTGCCAGCAGTTCGACAGGCAGCAATCAGCCCCAGCATTTT.

The DNA of the CDR3 is TGTGCCAGCAGCTATGGACAGGGGCACGACGAGCAGTACTTC. Encoded protein: CASSYGQGHDEQYF. This rearrangement joins TRBV11-3 to TRBJ2-7; TRBD1 agrees at 9 bases. In germline, CDR1 is SGHNT, CDR2 YENEEA. With 4 bases clipped from V and 5 bases from J, the junction kept 6 bases outside the gene matches. The CDR3 is 14 residues long. Full variable domain (outside the CDR3, taken from reference TRBV11-3 and TRBJ2-7): EAGVVQSPRYKIIEKKQPVAFWCNPISGHNTLYWYLQNLGQGPELLIRYENEEAVDDSQLPKDRFSAERLKGVDSTLKIQPAELGDSAVYLCASSYGQGHDEQYFGPGTRLTVT.

The table lists this clone with a few counts. This chain joins TRBV9 and TRBJ2-2, with TRBD2 matching 8 bases. Trimming took 6 bases from V and 4 from J; bases not matched to a gene: 5. The CDR3 has 14 amino acids. Germline V gives CDR1 SGDLS, CDR2 YYNGEE. The CDR3 loop is CASNGRAGTGELFF. CDR3 sequence (DNA): TGTGCCAGCAACGGGAGGGCCGGCACCGGGGAGCTGTTTTTT.

The CDR3 spells CASSFILGQGNQPQHF. The DNA for the CDR3 is TGTGCCAGCAGCTTTATTCTCGGACAGGGAAATCAGCCCCAGCATTTT. The chain joins TRBV5-8 to TRBJ1-5, with 8 bases aligning to TRBD1. The CDR3 runs to 16 residues. Germline CDR1 reads SGHTS; CDR2 reads YDEGEE. V dropped 2 bases and J dropped 4; count of bases not matched to a gene: 8.

This clone was counted only a few times. The chain joins TRBV9 to TRBJ2-1; possible D gene TRBD2, 6 bases. Germline assignment: CDR1 SGDLS and CDR2 YYNGEE. Trimming took 4 bases from V and 1 from J, leaving 18 bases between them. This CDR3 comprises 17 residues. The CDR3: CASSTAYGTASYNEQFF. CDR3 bases: TGTGCCAGCAGCACGGCCTACGGGACTGCATCCTACAATGAGCAGTTCTTC.

V and J are TRBV5-1 and TRBJ1-1; 8 bases agree with TRBD1. Germline CDR1 SGHRS, CDR2 YFSETQ. The CDR3 is 16 amino acids. V lost 2 bases and J lost 0; bases outside the gene matches: 6. The CDR3 here is CASSLTTGGMNTEAFF. The CDR3 bases are TGCGCCAGCAGCTTAACAACAGGGGGGATGAACACTGAAGCTTTCTTT.

The gene calls are TRBV6-1 and TRBJ1-2; 11 positions agree with TRBD1. This CDR3 region has 14 residues. Germline assignment: CDR1 MNHNS and CDR2 SASEGT. Trimming cost V 6 bases and J 3 bases; bases outside gene matches: 3. In DNA form, the CDR3 reads TGTGCCAGCAGCGGACAGGGGGCTGACTATGGCTACACCTTC. Amino acids: CASSGQGADYGYTF.

The J gene is TRBJ1-4, the V gene TRBV5-5, with 12 bases identical to TRBD1. V lost 4 bases, J lost 7 bases, and 17 bases stayed unmatched. Per germline, CDR1 SGHKS and CDR2 YYEKEE (reference sequence). The CDR3 runs to 19 residues. The CDR3 is CASSPPEGTGGGFSEKLFF. As DNA, the CDR3 is TGTGCCAGCAGCCCGCCTGAGGGGACAGGGGGCGGGTTCAGTGAAAAACTGTTTTTT.

Written as DNA, the CDR3 is TGTGCCAGCAGCCACCGTGGTAAATTGAGCGACGGTCGGAATGAAAAACTGTTTTTT. Translated, it gives CASSHRGKLSDGRNEKLFF. The rearrangement joins TRBV14 to TRBJ1-4; D unclear. Trimming stripped 3 bases from V and 5 bases from J, with 25 bases between. Germline CDR1 is SGHDN and CDR2 is FVKESK. The CDR3 spans 19 residues.

This clone was detected once. V and J are TRBV5-4 and TRBJ2-3; TRBD1 might be the D (6 bases). The CDR3 length is 16 residues. The V end lost 3 bases, the J end lost 3 bases, and 17 bases lay between the germline ends. Germline V gene lookup returns CDR1 SGHNT and CDR2 YYREEE (reference sequence). CDR3 in amino acids: CASSSVNRDMTDTQYF. The CDR3 DNA reads as TGTGCCAGCAGCTCGGTCAACAGGGATATGACAGATACGCAGTATTTT.

This chain connects TRBV5-8 to TRBJ2-7; 8 bases align to TRBD1. The CDR3 is made up of 15 amino acids. V lost 0 bases, J lost 0 bases, and 2 bases stayed unmatched. Germline CDR1 reads SGHTS; CDR2 reads YDEGEE. Written as DNA, the CDR3 is TGTGCCAGCAGCTTGGGGACAGGGATCTCCTACGAGCAGTACTTC. Protein sequence: CASSLGTGISYEQYF.

The chain has TRBV6-1 and TRBJ1-1; D remains unclear. V was shortened by 7 bases and J by 5 bases, with 8 bases between the two germline ends. Germline-derived CDR1 and CDR2 are MNHNS and SASEGT. The CDR3 sequence is 11 residues long. The CDR3 bases are TGTGCCAGCATGAGGGCGACTGAAGCTTTCTTT. It yields the protein CASMRATEAFF.

The V call is TRBV9, the J call TRBJ2-5; 7 nucleotides agree with TRBD2. This CDR3 has 15 residues. The germline V gene encodes CDR1 SGDLS and CDR2 YYNGEE. The V gene end was trimmed by 0 bases and the J gene end by 5 bases; junction bases not matched to a gene: 7. The chain's CDR3 is CASSVGAGAMETQYF. DNA for the CDR3: TGTGCCAGCAGCGTAGGGGCGGGAGCGATGGAGACCCAGTACTTC.

The rearrangement uses TRBV5-1 and TRBJ2-2; D perhaps matches TRBD1 (6 bases). There are 15 residues in the CDR3. V shed 1 base and J shed 7 bases, with 14 bases lying between them. Germline V gene data show CDR1 as SGHRS and CDR2 as YFSETQ. CDR3 bases: TGCGCCAGCAGCTTGTCGGCAGGGGTTGTCGGGGAGCTGTTTTTT. It specifies CASSLSAGVVGELFF.

This chain joins TRBV19 and TRBJ1-1; D remains unclear. Trimming stripped 3 bases from V and 4 bases from J, with 9 bases between. There are 13 residues in the CDR3. Germline values: CDR1 LNHDA, CDR2 SQIVND (reference sequence). The CDR3 DNA follows: TGTGCCAGTAGTATCGGTCAAAGCACTGAAGCTTTCTTT. It translates to CASSIGQSTEAFF.

The rearrangement links TRBV7-6 to TRBJ2-1; D unclear. The CDR3 is 15 amino acids. V gave up 5 bases and J gave up 0 bases, with 11 bases separating them. The germline gives CDR1 SGHVS, CDR2 FNYEAQ. CDR3 in DNA: TGTGCCAGCAGCCGCACCAGTGTCTCCTACAATGAGCAGTTCTTC. The encoded protein is CASSRTSVSYNEQFF.